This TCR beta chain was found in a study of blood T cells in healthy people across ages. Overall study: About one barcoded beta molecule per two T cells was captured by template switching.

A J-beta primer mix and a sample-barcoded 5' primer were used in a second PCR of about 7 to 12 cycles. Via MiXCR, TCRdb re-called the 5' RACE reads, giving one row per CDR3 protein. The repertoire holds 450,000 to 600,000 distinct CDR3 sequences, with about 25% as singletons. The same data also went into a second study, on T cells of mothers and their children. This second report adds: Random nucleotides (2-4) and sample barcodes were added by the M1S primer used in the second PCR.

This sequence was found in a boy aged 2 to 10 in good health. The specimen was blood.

CDR3 sequence: CASSPPRAGTYNEQFF. CDR3 DNA sequence: TGCGCCAGCAGCCCCCCACGGGCGGGAACCTACAATGAGCAGTTCTTC. The V and J genes are TRBV5-1 and TRBJ2-1; perhaps TRBD2 as D (6 bases). CDR3 length: 16 residues. V was pared by 4 bases and J by 2 bases, with 16 bases between. The germline V gene encodes CDR1 SGHRS and CDR2 YFSETQ.